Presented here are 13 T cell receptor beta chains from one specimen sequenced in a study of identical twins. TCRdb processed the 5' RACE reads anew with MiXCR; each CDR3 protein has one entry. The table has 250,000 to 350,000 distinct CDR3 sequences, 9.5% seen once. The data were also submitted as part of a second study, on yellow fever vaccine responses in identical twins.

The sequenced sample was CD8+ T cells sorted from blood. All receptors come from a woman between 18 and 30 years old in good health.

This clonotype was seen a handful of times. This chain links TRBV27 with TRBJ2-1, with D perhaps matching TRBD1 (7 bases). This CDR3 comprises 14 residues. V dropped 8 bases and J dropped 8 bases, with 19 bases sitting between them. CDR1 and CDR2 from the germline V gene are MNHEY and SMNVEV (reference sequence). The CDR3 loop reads CASPRGSGGYEQFF. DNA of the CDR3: TGTGCCAGCCCCCGTGGGTCAGGGGGGTATGAGCAGTTCTTC.

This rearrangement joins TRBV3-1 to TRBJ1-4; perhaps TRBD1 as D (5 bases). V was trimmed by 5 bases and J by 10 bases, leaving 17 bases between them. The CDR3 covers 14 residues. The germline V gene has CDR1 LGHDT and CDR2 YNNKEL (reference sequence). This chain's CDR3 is CASSRQFPKTKLFF. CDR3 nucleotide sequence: TGTGCCAGCAGCAGACAGTTCCCTAAGACAAAACTGTTTTTT.

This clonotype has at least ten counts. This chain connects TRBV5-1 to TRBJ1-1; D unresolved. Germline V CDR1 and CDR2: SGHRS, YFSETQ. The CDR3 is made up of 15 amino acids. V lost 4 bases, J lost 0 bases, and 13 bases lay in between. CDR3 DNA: TGCGCCAGCAGCCCTACACGAGGGATGAACACTGAAGCTTTCTTT. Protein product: CASSPTRGMNTEAFF.

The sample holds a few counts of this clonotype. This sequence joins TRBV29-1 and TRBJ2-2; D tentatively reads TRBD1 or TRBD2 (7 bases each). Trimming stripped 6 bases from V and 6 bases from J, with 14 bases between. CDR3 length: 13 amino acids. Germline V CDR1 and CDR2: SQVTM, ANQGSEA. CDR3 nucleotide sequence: TGCAGCGTGGGGGGGCAGGGGGCCGGGGAGCTGTTTTTT. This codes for CSVGGQGAGELFF.

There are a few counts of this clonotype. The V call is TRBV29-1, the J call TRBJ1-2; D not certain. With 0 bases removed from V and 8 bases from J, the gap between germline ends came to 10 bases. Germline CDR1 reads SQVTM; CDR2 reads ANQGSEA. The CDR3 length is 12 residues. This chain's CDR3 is CSVEDLERGYTF. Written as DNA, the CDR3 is TGCAGCGTTGAAGATCTTGAAAGGGGCTACACCTTC. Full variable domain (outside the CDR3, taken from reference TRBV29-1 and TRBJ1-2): SAVISQKPSRDICQRGTSLTIQCQVDSQVTMMFWYRQQPGQSLTLIATANQGSEATYESGFVIDKFPISRPNLTFSTLTVSNMSPEDSSIYLCSVEDLERGYTFGSGTRLTVV.

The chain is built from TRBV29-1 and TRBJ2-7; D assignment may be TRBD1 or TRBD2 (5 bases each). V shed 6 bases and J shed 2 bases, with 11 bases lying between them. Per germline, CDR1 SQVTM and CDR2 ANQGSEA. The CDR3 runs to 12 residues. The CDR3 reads CSVPLGPYEQYF. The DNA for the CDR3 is TGCAGCGTGCCGCTGGGACCCTACGAGCAGTACTTC.

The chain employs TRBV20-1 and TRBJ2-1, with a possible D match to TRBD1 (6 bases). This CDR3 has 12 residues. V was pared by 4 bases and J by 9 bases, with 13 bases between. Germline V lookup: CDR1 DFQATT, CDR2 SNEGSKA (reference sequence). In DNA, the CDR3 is TGCAGTGCTACACAGGGTGAGGCTGAGCAGTTCTTC. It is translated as CSATQGEAEQFF.

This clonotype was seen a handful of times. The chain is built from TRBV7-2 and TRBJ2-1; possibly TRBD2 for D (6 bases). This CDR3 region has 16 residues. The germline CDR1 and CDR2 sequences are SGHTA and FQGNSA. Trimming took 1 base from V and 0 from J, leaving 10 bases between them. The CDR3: CASSLDTDYSYNEQFF. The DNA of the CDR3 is TGTGCCAGCAGCTTAGACACGGACTACTCCTACAATGAGCAGTTCTTC.

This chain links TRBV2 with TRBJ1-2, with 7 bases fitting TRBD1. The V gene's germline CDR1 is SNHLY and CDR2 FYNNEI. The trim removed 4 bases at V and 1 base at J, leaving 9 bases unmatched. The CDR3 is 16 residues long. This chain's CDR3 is CASSGQGSPLNYGYTF. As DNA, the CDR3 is TGTGCCAGCAGTGGACAGGGATCGCCCCTTAACTATGGCTACACCTTC.

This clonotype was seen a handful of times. In nucleotides, the CDR3 is TGTGCCAGCAGCTTAGACAGACTAGCCGGGGAGACCCAGTACTTC. As protein: CASSLDRLAGETQYF. The V call is TRBV13, the J call TRBJ2-5; 7 nucleotides agree with TRBD2. The CDR3 spans 15 residues. Germline lookup yields CDR1 PRHDT and CDR2 FYEKMQ (reference sequence). With V trimmed by 1 base and J by 5 bases, 7 bases remained unmatched.

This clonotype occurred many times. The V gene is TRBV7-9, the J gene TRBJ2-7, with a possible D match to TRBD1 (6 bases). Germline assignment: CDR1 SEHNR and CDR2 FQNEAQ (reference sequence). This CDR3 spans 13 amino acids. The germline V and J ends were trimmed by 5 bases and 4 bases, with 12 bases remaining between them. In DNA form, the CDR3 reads TGTGCCAGCAGCCCCCCCAGGGGTTACGAGCAGTACTTC. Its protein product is CASSPPRGYEQYF. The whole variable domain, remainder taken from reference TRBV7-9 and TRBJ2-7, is DTGVSQNPRHKITKRGQNVTFRCDPISEHNRLYWYRQTLGQGPEFLTYFQNEAQLEKSRLLSDRFSAERPKGSFSTLEIQRTEQGDSAMYLCASSPPRGYEQYFGPGTRLTVT.

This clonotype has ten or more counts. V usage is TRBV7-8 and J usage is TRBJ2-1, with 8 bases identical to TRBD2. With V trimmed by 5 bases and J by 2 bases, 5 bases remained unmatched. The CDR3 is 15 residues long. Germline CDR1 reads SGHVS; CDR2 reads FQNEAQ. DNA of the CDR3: TGTGCCAGCAGCCGAACTAGCGGACCCTACAATGAGCAGTTCTTC. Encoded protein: CASSRTSGPYNEQFF.

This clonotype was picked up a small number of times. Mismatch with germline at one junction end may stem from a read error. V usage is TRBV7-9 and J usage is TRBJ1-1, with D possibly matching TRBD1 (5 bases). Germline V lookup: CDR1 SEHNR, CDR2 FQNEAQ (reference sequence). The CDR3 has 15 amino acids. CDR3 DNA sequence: TGTGCCAGCAGCACGGGACCCATTGACCCGACTGAGGCTTTCTTT. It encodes CASSTGPIDPTEAFF. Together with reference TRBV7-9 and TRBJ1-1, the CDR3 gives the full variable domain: DTGVSQNPRHKITKRGQNVTFRCDPISEHNRLYWYRQTLGQGPEFLTYFQNEAQLEKSRLLSDRFSAERPKGSFSTLEIQRTEQGDSAMYLCASSTGPIDPTEAFFGQGTRLTVV.